This is a list of T cell receptor beta chains from one sample in a study of blood T cell repertoires in COVID-19. This table comes from immunoSEQ multiplex PCR, and its TCRdb copy is limited to in-frame clones, with some not included. The table lists 200,000 to 250,000 clones, over 90% of them singletons, with 0.83% in the top ten. Material: peripheral blood. These TCRs come from a man aged 30 to 45 with COVID-19, enrolled during active disease. Each CDR3 is given with its conserved first and last residue. Expanded clones get a size class; other rows say once, few or many, or leave the size out.

clone size	J gene	V gene	CDR3 protein
NA	TRBJ1-2	TRBV2	CASTAGPGYGYTF
NA	TRBJ2-7	TRBV18	CASSPSNGGVRYEQYF
NA	TRBJ1-1	TRBV9	CASSVEGTENTEAFF
NA	TRBJ2-6	TRBV5-6	CASSLPGSSGANVLTF
NA	TRBJ1-2	TRBV6-5	CASRQTGVGYTF
once	TRBJ1-2	TRBV7-2	CASSRPGTVSPFYGYTF
NA	TRBJ2-3	TRBV7-9	CASSHPSQGPDTQYF
NA	TRBJ2-7	TRBV27	CASSSTPNRIYEQYF
NA	TRBJ2-7	TRBV3-1/TRBV3-2	CASSQDLSAGGLEQYF
once	TRBJ2-3	TRBV7-9	CASSPPSGGSILGTDTQYF
few	TRBJ1-1	TRBV24-1	CATSDFPRGQNTEAFF
NA	TRBJ1-1	TRBV7-3	CASSLSPNAFVPAEAFF
NA	TRBJ2-1	TRBV25-1	CASSEIHGSSYNEQFF
once	TRBJ2-5	TRBV6-5	CASSRGGAKTQYF
NA	TRBJ1-6	TRBV5-5	CASSLDPQGRESPLHF
NA	TRBJ2-7	TRBV4-2	CASSQGLGAYEQYF
NA	TRBJ2-3	TRBV2	CASIKGALDTQYF
NA	TRBJ1-2	TRBV5-4	CASSLVGHREGYTF
NA	TRBJ2-5	TRBV11-2	CASSLDTGGETQYF
NA	TRBJ2-3	TRBV13	CASSRGPTDTQYF
NA	TRBJ2-7	TRBV18	CASSQTSGGTYEQYF
NA	TRBJ1-1	TRBV3-1/TRBV3-2	CASSKTGGALGTEAFF
NA	TRBJ1-1	TRBV10-1	CASSDLITEAFF
NA	TRBJ2-3	TRBV27	CASSFLLGADTQYF
NA	TRBJ2-1	TRBV30	CAWSATGGVTKIGSYNEQFF
NA	TRBJ1-2	TRBV19	CASSMAGGINYGYTF
NA	TRBJ2-5	TRBV5-4	CASSATSGARETQYF
NA	TRBJ1-5	TRBV3-1/TRBV3-2	CASSQDSRGGQPQHF
NA	TRBJ2-5	TRBV5-1	CASSVSGGVQETQYF
NA	TRBJ1-1	TRBV19	CASSPRQVSMTEAFF
NA	TRBJ2-3	TRBV6-5	CASSYGGGGDTQYF
NA	TRBJ2-1	TRBV7-3	CASSPKRGRANEQFF
NA	TRBJ1-5	TRBV5-1	CASSLDSYSNQPQHF
NA	TRBJ1-6	TRBV19	CASSIEENRPTINSPLHF
NA	TRBJ1-1	TRBV20-1	CSARYSTEAFF
NA	TRBJ2-3	TRBV5-1	CASSKLAEYTDTQYF
once	TRBJ2-3	TRBV6-4	CASSYERGAYDTQYF
NA	TRBJ1-4	TRBV6-5	CASRPDRLNEKLFF
NA	TRBJ1-2	TRBV6-1	CASSEASYGYTF
NA	TRBJ2-1	TRBV9	CASSVESSGWDEQFF
NA	TRBJ2-7	TRBV4-1	CASSQPSILPGHSTTYEQYF
NA	TRBJ1-2	TRBV7-2	CASTAQGAFNYGYTF